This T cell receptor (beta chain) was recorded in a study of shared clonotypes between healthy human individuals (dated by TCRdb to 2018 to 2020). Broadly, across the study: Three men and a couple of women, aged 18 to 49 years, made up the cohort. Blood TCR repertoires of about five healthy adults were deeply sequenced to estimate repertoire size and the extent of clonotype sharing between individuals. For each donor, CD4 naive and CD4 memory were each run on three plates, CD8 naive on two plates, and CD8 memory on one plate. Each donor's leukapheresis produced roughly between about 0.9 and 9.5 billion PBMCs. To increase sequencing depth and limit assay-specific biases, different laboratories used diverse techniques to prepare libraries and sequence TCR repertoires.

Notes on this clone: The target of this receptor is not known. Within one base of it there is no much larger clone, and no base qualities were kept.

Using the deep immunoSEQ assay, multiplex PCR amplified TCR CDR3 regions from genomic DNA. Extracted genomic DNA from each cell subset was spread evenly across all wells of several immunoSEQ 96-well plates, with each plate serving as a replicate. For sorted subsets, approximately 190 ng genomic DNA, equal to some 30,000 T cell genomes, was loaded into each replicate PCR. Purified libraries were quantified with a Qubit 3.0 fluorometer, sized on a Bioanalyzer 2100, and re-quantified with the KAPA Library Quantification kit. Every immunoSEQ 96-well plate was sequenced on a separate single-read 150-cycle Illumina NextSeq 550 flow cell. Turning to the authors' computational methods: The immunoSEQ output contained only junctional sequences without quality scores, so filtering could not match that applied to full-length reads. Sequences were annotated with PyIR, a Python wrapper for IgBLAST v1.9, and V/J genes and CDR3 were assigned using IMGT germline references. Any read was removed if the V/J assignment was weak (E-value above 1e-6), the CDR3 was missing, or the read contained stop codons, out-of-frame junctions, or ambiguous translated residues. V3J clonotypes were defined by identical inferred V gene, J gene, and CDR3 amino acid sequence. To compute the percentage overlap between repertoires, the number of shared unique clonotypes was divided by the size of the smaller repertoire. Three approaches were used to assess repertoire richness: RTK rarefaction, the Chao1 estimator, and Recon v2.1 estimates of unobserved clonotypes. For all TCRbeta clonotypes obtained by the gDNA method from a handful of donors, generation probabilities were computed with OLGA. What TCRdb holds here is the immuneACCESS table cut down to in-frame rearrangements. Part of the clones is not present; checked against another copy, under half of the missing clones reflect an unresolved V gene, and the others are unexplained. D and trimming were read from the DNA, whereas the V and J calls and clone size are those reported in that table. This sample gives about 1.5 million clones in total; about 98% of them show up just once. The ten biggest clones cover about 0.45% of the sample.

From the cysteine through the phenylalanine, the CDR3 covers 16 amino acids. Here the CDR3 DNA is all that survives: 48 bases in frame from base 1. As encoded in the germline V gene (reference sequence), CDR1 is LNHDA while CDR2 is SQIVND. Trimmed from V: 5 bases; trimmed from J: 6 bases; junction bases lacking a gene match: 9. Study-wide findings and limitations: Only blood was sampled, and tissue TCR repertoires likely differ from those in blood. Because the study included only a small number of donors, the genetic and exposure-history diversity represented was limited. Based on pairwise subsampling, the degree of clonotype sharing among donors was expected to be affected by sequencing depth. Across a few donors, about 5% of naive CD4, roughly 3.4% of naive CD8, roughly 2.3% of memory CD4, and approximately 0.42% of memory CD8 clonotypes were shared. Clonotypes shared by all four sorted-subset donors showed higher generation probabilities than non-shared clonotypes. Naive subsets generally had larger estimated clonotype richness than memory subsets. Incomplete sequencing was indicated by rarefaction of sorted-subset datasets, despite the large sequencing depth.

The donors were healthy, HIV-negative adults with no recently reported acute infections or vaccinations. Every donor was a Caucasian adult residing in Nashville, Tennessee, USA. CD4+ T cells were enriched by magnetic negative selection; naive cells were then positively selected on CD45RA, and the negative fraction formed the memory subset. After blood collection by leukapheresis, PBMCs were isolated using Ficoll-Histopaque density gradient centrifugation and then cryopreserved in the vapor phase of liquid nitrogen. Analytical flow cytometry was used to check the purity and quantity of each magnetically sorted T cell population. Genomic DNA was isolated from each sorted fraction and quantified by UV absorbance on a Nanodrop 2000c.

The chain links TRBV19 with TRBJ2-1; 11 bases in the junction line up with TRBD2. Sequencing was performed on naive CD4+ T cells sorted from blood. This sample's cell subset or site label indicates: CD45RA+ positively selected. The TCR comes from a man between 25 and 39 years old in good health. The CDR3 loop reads CASSHIAGGPGNEQFF. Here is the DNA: TGTGCCAGTAGTCATATAGCGGGAGGGCCAGGCAATGAGCAGTTCTTC.